A selection of T cell receptor beta chains follows, all from one sample in a study of blood T cell repertoires in COVID-19. Sequenced by immunoSEQ multiplex PCR; TCRdb stores in-frame clones only, minus some. Among about 300,000 clones, 70% to 90% were seen once, and the ten largest hold about 6.8%. The sample consisted of peripheral blood. Every receptor here comes from a man between 18 and 35 years old who had recovered from COVID-19. CDR3s leave out the opening cysteine and the closing phenylalanine or tryptophan. The order of the fields is J gene, V gene, CDR3 protein.

j_gene: TRBJ2-5; v_gene: TRBV5-8; CDR3aa: ASSAGLAGRETQY
j_gene: TRBJ1-2; v_gene: TRBV28; CDR3aa: ASSLEDGYGYT
j_gene: TRBJ1-2; v_gene: TRBV19; CDR3aa: ASSILLGTHYGYT
j_gene: TRBJ1-2; v_gene: TRBV30; CDR3aa: AWIKNPKLTGSYGYT
j_gene: TRBJ2-2; v_gene: TRBV7-6; CDR3aa: ASSPGQANTGELF
j_gene: TRBJ1-2; v_gene: TRBV5-1; CDR3aa: ASSLGTGGSYGYT
j_gene: TRBJ1-3; v_gene: TRBV7-3; CDR3aa: ASSLIGGPGNTIY
j_gene: TRBJ1-6; v_gene: TRBV14; CDR3aa: ASSQVDSYSPLH
j_gene: TRBJ2-3; v_gene: TRBV5-4; CDR3aa: ASSSTDRRTDTQY
j_gene: TRBJ1-6; v_gene: TRBV24-1; CDR3aa: ASKPSGQLGSFYNSPLH
j_gene: TRBJ1-1; v_gene: TRBV19; CDR3aa: ASSPVVNTEAF
j_gene: TRBJ1-1; v_gene: TRBV4-3; CDR3aa: ASSRGRTEAF
j_gene: TRBJ1-1; v_gene: TRBV6-6; CDR3aa: ASSIEAENTEAF
j_gene: TRBJ2-5; v_gene: TRBV7-9; CDR3aa: ASSLDREEETQY
j_gene: TRBJ2-7; v_gene: TRBV5-1; CDR3aa: ASSQGPRSSYEQY
j_gene: TRBJ2-1; v_gene: TRBV6-1; CDR3aa: ASSEELAGGHEQF
j_gene: TRBJ2-7; v_gene: TRBV2; CDR3aa: ASSEGLAGSHEQY
j_gene: TRBJ2-7; v_gene: TRBV12-5; CDR3aa: ASGGGYEQY
j_gene: TRBJ2-3; v_gene: TRBV7-6; CDR3aa: ASSLNSGGTDTQY
j_gene: TRBJ2-4; v_gene: TRBV9; CDR3aa: ASSDRGLERSIQY
j_gene: TRBJ1-2; v_gene: TRBV6-1; CDR3aa: ASSEGAGRAGYGYT
j_gene: TRBJ2-1; v_gene: TRBV19; CDR3aa: ASSIIAGGIFYEQF
j_gene: TRBJ1-2; v_gene: TRBV2; CDR3aa: ASGEVNYGYT
j_gene: TRBJ1-1; v_gene: TRBV5-4; CDR3aa: ACGTIDTEAF
j_gene: TRBJ1-6; v_gene: TRBV7-8; CDR3aa: ASSLAHFDRGLVSPLH
j_gene: TRBJ1-2; v_gene: TRBV18; CDR3aa: ASSPTGFASNYGYT
j_gene: TRBJ2-5; v_gene: TRBV5-6; CDR3aa: ASSFTGTQETQY
j_gene: TRBJ2-6; v_gene: TRBV9; CDR3aa: ASSVSTGGYLAGANVLT
j_gene: TRBJ2-1; v_gene: TRBV5-4; CDR3aa: ASSLGLAGANEQF
j_gene: TRBJ1-5; v_gene: TRBV4-3; CDR3aa: ASSQETNQPQH
j_gene: TRBJ1-1; v_gene: TRBV6-1; CDR3aa: ASSEAGGNTEAF
j_gene: TRBJ1-1; v_gene: TRBV6-6; CDR3aa: ASSRQGVGTEAF
j_gene: TRBJ2-1; v_gene: TRBV12-3/TRBV12-4; CDR3aa: ASSLGTKDEQF
j_gene: TRBJ2-7; v_gene: TRBV19; CDR3aa: ASRRQVGYEQY
j_gene: TRBJ1-1; v_gene: TRBV20-1; CDR3aa: SASPTREGNTEAF
j_gene: TRBJ2-2; v_gene: TRBV3-1/TRBV3-2; CDR3aa: ASSQGRTGMNTGELF
j_gene: TRBJ2-2; v_gene: TRBV24-1; CDR3aa: ATSAGRGSTGELF
j_gene: TRBJ1-4; v_gene: TRBV12-5; CDR3aa: ASGLGQGANEKLF
j_gene: TRBJ2-1; v_gene: TRBV30; CDR3aa: AWSRAGSSYNEQF
j_gene: TRBJ1-3; v_gene: TRBV5-6; CDR3aa: ASSFTGGNSGNTIY
j_gene: TRBJ1-5; v_gene: TRBV19; CDR3aa: ASSIGQGAQPQH
j_gene: TRBJ2-7; v_gene: TRBV19; CDR3aa: ASSIGDSP
j_gene: TRBJ2-7; v_gene: TRBV29-1; CDR3aa: SVEGGGIGYEQY
j_gene: TRBJ1-1; v_gene: TRBV3-1/TRBV3-2; CDR3aa: ASSFSGASGTEAF
j_gene: TRBJ2-5; v_gene: TRBV11-2; CDR3aa: ASSLDLGRGQGETQY
j_gene: TRBJ1-1; v_gene: TRBV14; CDR3aa: ASSLRGTEAF
j_gene: TRBJ2-5; v_gene: TRBV2; CDR3aa: ASNTRGGSETQY
j_gene: TRBJ1-1; v_gene: TRBV6-4; CDR3aa: ASRRQGWNTEAF
j_gene: TRBJ1-2; v_gene: TRBV29-1; CDR3aa: SAERGPNYGYT
j_gene: TRBJ2-3; v_gene: TRBV7-3; CDR3aa: ASSPTPLGADTQY
j_gene: TRBJ2-1; v_gene: TRBV2; CDR3aa: ASREQVYNEQF
j_gene: TRBJ2-1; v_gene: TRBV14; CDR3aa: ASSQGTGLGYNEQF
j_gene: TRBJ1-1; v_gene: TRBV4-1; CDR3aa: ASSQDRGGTEAF
j_gene: TRBJ2-2; v_gene: TRBV3-1/TRBV3-2; CDR3aa: ASSQAAPGQSTRGTGELF
j_gene: TRBJ2-3; v_gene: TRBV18; CDR3aa: ASSHNYRDTQY
j_gene: TRBJ1-3; v_gene: TRBV7-8; CDR3aa: ASSWDRGRNTIY
j_gene: TRBJ2-5; v_gene: TRBV14; CDR3aa: ASSQVFLTASSALTGASQETQY
j_gene: TRBJ1-1; v_gene: TRBV9; CDR3aa: ASSRDFLRAF
j_gene: TRBJ2-1; v_gene: TRBV6-7; CDR3aa: ASSYRPVAGGPNEQF
j_gene: TRBJ1-3; v_gene: TRBV6-6; CDR3aa: ASSITEGGNTIY